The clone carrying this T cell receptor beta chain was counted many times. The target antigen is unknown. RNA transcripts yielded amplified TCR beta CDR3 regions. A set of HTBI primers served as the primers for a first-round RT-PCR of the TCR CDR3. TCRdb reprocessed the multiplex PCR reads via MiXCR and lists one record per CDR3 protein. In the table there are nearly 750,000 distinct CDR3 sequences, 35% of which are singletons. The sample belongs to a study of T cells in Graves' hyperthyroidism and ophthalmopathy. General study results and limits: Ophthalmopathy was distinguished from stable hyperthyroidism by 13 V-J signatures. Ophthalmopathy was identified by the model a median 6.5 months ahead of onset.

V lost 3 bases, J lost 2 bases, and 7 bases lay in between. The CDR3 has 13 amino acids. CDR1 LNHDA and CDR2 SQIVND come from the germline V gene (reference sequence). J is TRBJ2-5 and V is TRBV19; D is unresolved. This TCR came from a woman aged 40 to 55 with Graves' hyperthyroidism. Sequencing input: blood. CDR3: CASSIMDQETQYF. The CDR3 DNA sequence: TGTGCCAGTAGTATTATGGATCAAGAGACCCAGTACTTC.